The clone carrying this T cell receptor beta chain has more than one count but fewer than ten. Trimming took off 2 bases at V and 1 base at J, with 5 bases between the two ends. CDR3 size: 14 residues. Germline V gene sequence: CDR1 KGHSH, CDR2 LQKENI. This sample stems from a study of blood T cell repertoires in COVID-19. Study summary: The cDNA or gDNA used as material had been derived from T cells, B-cell-depleted T cells, or PBMCs.

Authors' methods: Estimation of nucleated cell counts relied on the amplification of reference gene primers. The table came from immunoSEQ multiplex PCR; TCRdb's copy has only in-frame clones and leaves some out. From that table come the V and J calls and clone size; the DNA was used to work out D and trimming. The data contain approximately 88,000 clones, about 78% of them singletons. The chain links TRBV18 to TRBJ2-2; D gene unclear. The sequenced sample consisted of peripheral blood. This clonotype was sampled from a man between 45 and 60 years old who had recovered from COVID-19. CDR3 sequence: CASSPGGNTGELFF. CDR3 bases: TGTGCCAGCTCACCAGGCGGGAACACCGGGGAGCTGTTTTTT.